This entry describes one T cell receptor (beta chain). Its antigen is currently unknown. The data were taken from a study of graft-versus-host responses after intestinal transplantation. Here immunoSEQ multiplex PCR was the method, and the copy in TCRdb shows in-frame clones only, minus some. The data hold 6,000 to 8,000 clones, with roughly 80% observed a single time. CDR1 is WSHSY, CDR2 SAAADI, per germline. This CDR3 is 12 amino acids long. The germline V and J ends were trimmed by 8 bases and 2 bases, with 9 bases remaining between them. General observations from the study: Across patients carrying graft-donor T cell macrochimerism, allografts held high graft-versus-host to host-versus-graft clonal ratios. Association was observed between peak circulating GvH clone levels and early post-transplant HvG declines.

Intraepithelial plus lamina propria lymphocytes were released by processing graft tissue. V gene TRBV10-2 combines with J gene TRBJ2-5, with a weak D call TRBD2 (6 bases). Sequenced material: ileum tissue, taken roughly 19 weeks after transplant. This clonotype originated in a human patient who received an intestinal transplant, so some T cells may come from the graft donor. This CDR3 reads CASEGLQETQYF. In DNA, the CDR3 is TGCGCCAGCGAAGGACTACAAGAGACCCAGTACTTC.